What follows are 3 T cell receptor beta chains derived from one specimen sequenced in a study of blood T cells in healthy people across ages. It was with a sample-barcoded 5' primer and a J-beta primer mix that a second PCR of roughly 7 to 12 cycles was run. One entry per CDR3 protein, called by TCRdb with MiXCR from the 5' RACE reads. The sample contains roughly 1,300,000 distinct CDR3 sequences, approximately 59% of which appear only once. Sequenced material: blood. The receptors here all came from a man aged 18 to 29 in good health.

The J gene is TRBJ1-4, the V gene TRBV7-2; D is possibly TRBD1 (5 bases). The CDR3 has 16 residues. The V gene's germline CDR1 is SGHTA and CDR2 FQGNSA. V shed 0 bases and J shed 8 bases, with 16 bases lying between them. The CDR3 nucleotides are TGTGCCAGCAGCTTAGCGCCGACAGTCCCTGGAGAAAAACTGTTTTTT. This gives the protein CASSLAPTVPGEKLFF.

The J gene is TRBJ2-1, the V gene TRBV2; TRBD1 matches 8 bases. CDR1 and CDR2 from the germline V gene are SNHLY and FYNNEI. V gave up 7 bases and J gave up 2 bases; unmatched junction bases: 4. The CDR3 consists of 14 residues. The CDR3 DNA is TGTGCCAGCAAGGGACAGGCGGCCTACAATGAGCAGTTCTTC. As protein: CASKGQAAYNEQFF.

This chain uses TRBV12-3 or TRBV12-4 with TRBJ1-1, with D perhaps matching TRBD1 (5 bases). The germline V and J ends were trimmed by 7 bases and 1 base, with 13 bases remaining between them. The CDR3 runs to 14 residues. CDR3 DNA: TGTGCCAGCATCCCGGGGCCGACGAACACTGAAGCTTTCTTT. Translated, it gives CASIPGPTNTEAFF.